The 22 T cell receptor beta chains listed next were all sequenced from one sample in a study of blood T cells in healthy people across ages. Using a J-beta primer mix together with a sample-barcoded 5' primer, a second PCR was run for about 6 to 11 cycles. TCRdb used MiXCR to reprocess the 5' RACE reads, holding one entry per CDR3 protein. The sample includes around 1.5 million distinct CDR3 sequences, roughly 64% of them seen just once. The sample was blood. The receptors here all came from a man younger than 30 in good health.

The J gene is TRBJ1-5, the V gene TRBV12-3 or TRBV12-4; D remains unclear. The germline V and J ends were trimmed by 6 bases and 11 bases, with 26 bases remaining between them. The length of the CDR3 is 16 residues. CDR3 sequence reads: CASSRVVTAFKETQHF. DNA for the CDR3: TGTGCCAGCAGCCGTGTTGTGACGGCCTTTAAAGAGACCCAGCATTTT.

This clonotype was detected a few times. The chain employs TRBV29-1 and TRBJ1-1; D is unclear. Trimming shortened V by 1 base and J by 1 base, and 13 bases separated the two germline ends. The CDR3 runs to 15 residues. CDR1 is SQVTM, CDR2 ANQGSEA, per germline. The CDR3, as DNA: TGCAGCGTTGAAGTCAGCTGGACGCAGAACACTGAAGCTTTCTTT. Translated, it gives CSVEVSWTQNTEAFF.

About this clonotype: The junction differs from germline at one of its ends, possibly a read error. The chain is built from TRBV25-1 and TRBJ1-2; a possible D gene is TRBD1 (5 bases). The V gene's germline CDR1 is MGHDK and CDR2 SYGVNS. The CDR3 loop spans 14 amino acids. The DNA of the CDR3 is TGCGCCAGCAGCTCGGCAGGGAGTAACTATGGCTACACCTTC. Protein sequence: CASSSAGSNYGYTF.

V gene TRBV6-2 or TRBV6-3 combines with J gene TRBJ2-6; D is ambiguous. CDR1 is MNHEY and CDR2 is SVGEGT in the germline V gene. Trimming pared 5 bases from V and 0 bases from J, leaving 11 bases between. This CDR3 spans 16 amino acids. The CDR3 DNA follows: TGTGCCAGCAGTCAAAAATACTACTCTGGGGCCAACGTCCTGACTTTC. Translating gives CASSQKYYSGANVLTF.

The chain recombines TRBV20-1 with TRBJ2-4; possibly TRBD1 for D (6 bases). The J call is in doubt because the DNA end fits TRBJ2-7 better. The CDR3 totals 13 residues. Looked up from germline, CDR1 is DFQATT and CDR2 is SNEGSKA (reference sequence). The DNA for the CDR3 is TGCAGTGTTCGGACAGAAAACACCTACGAGCAGTACTTC. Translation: CSVRTENTYEQYF.

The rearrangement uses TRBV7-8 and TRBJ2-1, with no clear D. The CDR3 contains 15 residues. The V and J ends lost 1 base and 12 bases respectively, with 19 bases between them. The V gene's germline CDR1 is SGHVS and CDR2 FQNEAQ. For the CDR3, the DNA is TGTGCCAGCAGCTTAGAGCGCTTCGTGACCCCCAGGCAGTTCTTC. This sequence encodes CASSLERFVTPRQFF.

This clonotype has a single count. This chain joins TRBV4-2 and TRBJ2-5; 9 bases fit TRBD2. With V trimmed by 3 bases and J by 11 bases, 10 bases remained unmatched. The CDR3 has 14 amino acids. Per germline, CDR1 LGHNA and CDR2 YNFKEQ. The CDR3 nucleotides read TGTGCCAGCAGCCATCAACTAGCGGGCAATGAGCAGTACTTC. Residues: CASSHQLAGNEQYF.

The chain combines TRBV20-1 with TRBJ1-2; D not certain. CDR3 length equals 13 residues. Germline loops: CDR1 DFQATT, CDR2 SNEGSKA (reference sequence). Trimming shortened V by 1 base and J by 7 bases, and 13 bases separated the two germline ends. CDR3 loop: CSARARFGVGYTF. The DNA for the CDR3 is TGCAGTGCTAGAGCTCGTTTTGGGGTTGGCTACACCTTC.

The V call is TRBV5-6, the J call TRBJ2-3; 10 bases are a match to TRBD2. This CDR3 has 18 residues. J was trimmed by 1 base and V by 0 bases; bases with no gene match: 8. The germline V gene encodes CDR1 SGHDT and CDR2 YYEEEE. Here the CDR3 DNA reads TGTGCCAGCAGCTTGGAAATTTTAGCGGGGGGCCGCACAGATACGCAGTATTTT. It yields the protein CASSLEILAGGRTDTQYF.

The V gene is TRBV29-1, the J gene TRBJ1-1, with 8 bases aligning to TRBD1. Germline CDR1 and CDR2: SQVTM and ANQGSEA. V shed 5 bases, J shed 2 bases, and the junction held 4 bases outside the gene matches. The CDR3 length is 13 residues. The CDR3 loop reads CSVKGQANTEAFF. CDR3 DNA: TGCAGCGTTAAGGGACAGGCAAACACTGAAGCTTTCTTT.

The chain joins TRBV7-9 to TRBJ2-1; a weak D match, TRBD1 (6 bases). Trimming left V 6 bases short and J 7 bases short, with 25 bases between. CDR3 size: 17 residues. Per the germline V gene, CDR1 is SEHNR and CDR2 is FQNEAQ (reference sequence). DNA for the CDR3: TGTGCCAGCAGTCTAACAAACAGGGTGGTGACACGGAATGAGCAGTTCTTC. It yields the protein CASSLTNRVVTRNEQFF.

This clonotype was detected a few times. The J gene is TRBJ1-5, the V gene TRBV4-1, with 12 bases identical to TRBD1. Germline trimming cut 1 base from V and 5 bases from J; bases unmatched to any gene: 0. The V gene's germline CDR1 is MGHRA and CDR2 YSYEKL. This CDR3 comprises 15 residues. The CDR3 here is CASSQGDRGHQPQHF. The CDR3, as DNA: TGCGCCAGCAGCCAAGGGGACAGGGGGCATCAGCCCCAGCATTTT.

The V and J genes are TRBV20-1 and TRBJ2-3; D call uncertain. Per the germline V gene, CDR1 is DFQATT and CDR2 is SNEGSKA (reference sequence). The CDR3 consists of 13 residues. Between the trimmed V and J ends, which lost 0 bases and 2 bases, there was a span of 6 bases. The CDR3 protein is CSARDIDTDTQYF. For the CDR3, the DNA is TGCAGTGCTAGAGATATCGACACAGATACGCAGTATTTT.

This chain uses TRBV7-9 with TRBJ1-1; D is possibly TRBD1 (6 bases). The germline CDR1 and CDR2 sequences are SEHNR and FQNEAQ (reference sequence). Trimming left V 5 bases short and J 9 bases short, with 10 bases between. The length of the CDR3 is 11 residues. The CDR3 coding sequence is TGTGCCAGCAGCAGACAGGTTAAAGCTTTCTTT. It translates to CASSRQVKAFF.

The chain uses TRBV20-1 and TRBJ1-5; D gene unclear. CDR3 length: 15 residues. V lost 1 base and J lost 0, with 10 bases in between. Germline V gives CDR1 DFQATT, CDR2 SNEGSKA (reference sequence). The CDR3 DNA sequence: TGCAGTGCTAGAGGTGAGGGTTTTAGCAATCAGCCCCAGCATTTT. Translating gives CSARGEGFSNQPQHF.

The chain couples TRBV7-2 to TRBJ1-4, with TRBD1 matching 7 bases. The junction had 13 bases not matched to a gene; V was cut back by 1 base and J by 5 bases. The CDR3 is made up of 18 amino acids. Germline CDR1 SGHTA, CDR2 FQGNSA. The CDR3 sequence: CASSLGRTGDRGNEKLFF. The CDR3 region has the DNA TGTGCCAGCAGCTTAGGTAGAACAGGGGATCGGGGGAATGAAAAACTGTTTTTT.

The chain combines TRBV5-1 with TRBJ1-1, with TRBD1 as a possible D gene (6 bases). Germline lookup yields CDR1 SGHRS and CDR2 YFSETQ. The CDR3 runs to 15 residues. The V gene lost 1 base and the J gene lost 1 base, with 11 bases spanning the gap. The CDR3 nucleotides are TGCGCCAGCAGCTTGTTCTACAGGGAGAACACTGAAGCTTTCTTT. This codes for CASSLFYRENTEAFF.

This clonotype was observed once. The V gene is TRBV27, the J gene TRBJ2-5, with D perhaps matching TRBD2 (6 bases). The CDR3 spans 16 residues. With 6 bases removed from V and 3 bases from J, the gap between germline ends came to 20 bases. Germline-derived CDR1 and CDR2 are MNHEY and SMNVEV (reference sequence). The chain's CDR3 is CASRRSIGREEETQYF. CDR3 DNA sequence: TGTGCCAGCAGGCGATCCATAGGGCGGGAAGAAGAGACCCAGTACTTC.

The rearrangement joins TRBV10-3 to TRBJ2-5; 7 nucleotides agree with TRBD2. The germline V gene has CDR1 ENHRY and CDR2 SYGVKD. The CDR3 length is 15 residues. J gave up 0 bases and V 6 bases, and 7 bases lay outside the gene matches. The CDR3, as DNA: TGTGCCATCAGGGCTAGCGGATGGTACCAAGAGACCCAGTACTTC. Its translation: CAIRASGWYQETQYF.

CDR3 sequence (DNA): TGCAGCGTTGTGTCAGGGAACACCGGGGAGCTGTTTTTT. Its translation: CSVVSGNTGELFF. The chain couples TRBV29-1 to TRBJ2-2; unclear D gene. Trimming stripped 4 bases from V and 1 base from J, with 7 bases between. The germline gives CDR1 SQVTM, CDR2 ANQGSEA. The CDR3 is 13 residues long.

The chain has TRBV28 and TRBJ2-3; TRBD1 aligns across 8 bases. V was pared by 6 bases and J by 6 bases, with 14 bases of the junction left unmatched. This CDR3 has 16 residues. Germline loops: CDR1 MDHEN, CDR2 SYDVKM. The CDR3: CASSHPGRGLSDTQYF. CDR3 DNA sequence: TGTGCCAGCAGCCACCCCGGCAGGGGGCTATCGGATACGCAGTATTTT.

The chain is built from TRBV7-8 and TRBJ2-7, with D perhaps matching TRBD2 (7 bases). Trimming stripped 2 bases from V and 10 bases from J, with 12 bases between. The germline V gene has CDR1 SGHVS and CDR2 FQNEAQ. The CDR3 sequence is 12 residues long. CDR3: CASSLLGGGQYF. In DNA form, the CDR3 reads TGTGCCAGCAGCTTATTAGGGGGGGGACAGTACTTC.